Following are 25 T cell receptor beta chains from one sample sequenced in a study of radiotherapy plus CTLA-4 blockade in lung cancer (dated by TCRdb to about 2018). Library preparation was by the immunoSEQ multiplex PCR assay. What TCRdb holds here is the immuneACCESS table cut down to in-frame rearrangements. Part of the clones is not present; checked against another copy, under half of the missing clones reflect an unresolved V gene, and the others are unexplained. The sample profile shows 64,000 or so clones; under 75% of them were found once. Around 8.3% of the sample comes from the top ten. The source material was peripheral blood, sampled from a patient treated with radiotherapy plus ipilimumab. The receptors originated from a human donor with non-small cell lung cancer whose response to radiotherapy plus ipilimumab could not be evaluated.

CDR3: CASSLGTGPLAKNIQYF. CDR3 coding DNA: TGCGCCAGCAGCTTGGGGACAGGACCCCTAGCCAAAAACATTCAGTACTTC. The chain recombines TRBV5-1 with TRBJ2-4; 7 positions match TRBD1. V was pared by 0 bases and J by 0 bases, with 6 bases of the junction left unmatched. Germline CDR1 reads SGHRS; CDR2 reads YFSETQ. The CDR3 runs 17 residues. The variable domain in full, completed from reference TRBV5-1 and TRBJ2-4, reads KAGVTQTPRYLIKTRGQQVTLSCSPISGHRSVSWYQQTPGQGLQFLFEYFSETQRNKGNFPGRFSGRQFSNSRSEMNVSTLELGDSALYLCASSLGTGPLAKNIQYFGAGTRLSVL.

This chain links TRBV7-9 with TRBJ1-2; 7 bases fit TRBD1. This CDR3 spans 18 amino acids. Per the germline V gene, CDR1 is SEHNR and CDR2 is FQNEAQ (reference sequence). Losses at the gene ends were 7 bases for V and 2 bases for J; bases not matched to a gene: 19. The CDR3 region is CASIRGWLDRKTNYGYTF. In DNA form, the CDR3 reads TGTGCCAGCATCAGGGGGTGGTTGGACAGGAAGACCAACTATGGCTACACCTTC.

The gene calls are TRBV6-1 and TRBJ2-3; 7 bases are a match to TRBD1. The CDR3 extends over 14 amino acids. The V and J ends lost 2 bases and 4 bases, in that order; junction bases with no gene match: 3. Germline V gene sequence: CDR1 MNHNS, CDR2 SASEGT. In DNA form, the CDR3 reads TGTGCCAGCAGTGAACCGACAGGGCCAGATACGCAGTATTTT. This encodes CASSEPTGPDTQYF.

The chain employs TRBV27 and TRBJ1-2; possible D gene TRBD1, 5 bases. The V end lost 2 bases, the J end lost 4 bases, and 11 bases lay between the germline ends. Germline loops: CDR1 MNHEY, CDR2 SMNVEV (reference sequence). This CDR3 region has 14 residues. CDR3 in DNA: TGTGCCAGCAGTTTAAGGGAGGGGCCCTATGGCTACACCTTC. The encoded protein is CASSLREGPYGYTF.

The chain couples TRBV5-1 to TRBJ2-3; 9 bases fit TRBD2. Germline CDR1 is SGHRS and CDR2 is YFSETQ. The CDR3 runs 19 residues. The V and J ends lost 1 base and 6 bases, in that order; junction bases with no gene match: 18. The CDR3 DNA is TGCGCCAGCAGCTTGAATGGTGTAACGGCGGGGGGGCCGGGTGATACGCAGTATTTT. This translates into CASSLNGVTAGGPGDTQYF.

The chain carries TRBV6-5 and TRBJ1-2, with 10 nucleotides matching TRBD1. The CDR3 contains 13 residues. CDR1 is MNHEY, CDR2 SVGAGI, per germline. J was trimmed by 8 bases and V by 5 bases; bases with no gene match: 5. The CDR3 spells CASSLGTGVGYTF. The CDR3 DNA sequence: TGTGCCAGCAGTCTCGGGACAGGGGTAGGCTACACCTTC.

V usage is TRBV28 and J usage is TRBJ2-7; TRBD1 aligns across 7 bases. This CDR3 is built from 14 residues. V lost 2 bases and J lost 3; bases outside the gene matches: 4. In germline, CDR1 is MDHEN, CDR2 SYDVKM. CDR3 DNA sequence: TGTGCCAGCAGTTTAGGGACAGTAAACTACGAGCAGTACTTC. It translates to CASSLGTVNYEQYF.

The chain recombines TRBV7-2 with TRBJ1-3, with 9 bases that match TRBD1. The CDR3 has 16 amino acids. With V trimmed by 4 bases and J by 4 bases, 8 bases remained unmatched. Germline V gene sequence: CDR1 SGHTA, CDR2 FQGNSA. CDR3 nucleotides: TGTGCCAGCAGCTCACAGGGGGCAAAGAGAGGAAACACCATATATTTT. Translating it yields CASSSQGAKRGNTIYF.

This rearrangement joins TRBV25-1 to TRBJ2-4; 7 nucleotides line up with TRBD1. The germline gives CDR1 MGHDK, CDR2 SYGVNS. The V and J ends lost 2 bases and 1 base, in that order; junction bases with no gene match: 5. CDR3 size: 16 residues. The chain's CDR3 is CASSERADRAKNIQYF. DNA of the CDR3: TGTGCCAGCAGTGAACGAGCGGACAGGGCCAAAAACATTCAGTACTTC.

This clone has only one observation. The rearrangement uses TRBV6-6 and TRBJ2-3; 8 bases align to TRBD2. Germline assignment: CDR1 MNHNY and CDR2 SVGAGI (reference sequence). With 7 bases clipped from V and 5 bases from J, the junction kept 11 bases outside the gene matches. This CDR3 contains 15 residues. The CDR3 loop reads CASKEAGGYGDTQYF. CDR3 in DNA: TGTGCCAGCAAGGAGGCGGGGGGCTATGGAGATACGCAGTATTTT.

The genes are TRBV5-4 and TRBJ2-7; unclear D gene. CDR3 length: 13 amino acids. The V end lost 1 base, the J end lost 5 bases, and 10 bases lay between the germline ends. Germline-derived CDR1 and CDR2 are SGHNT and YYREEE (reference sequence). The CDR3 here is CASSLLPVDEQYF. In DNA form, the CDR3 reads TGTGCCAGCAGCTTGCTCCCGGTGGACGAGCAGTACTTC.

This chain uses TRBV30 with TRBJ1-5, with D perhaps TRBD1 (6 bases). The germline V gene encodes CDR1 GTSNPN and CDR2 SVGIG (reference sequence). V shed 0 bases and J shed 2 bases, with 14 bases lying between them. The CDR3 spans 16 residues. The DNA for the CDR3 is TGTGCCTGGAGTGTGACAGGAATTCCTGGCAATCAGCCCCAGCATTTT. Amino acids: CAWSVTGIPGNQPQHF.

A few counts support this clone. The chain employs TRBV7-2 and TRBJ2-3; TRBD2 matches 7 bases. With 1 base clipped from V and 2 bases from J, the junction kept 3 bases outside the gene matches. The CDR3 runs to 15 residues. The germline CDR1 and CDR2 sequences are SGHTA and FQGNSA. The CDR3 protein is CASSLVAGFTDTQYF. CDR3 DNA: TGTGCCAGCAGCTTAGTAGCGGGCTTCACAGATACGCAGTATTTT.

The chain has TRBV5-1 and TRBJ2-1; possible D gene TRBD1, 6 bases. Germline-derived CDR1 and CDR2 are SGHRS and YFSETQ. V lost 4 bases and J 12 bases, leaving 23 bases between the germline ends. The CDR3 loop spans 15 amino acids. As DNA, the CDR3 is TGCGCCAGCAGCCTTGGCGGTAACCAGGGGCCGGTGCAGTTCTTC. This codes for CASSLGGNQGPVQFF.

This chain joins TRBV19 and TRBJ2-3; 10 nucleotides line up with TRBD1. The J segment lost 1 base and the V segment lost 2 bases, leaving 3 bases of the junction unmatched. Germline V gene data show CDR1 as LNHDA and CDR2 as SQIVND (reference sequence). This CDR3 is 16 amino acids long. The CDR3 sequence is CASSIRGTGGTDTQYF. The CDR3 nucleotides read TGTGCCAGTAGTATACGCGGGACAGGGGGCACAGATACGCAGTATTTT.

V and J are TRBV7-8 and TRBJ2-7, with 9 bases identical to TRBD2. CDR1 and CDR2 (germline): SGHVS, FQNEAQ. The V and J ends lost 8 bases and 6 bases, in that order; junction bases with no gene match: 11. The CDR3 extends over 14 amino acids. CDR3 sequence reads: CASLAAGGLGEQYF. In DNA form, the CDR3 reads TGTGCCAGCTTAGCCGCGGGAGGGCTAGGCGAGCAGTACTTC. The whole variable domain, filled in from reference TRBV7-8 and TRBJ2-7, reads GAGVSQSPRYKVAKRGQDVALRCDPISGHVSLFWYQQALGQGPEFLTYFQNEAQLDKSGLPSDRFFAERPEGSVSTLKIQRTQQEDSAVYLCASLAAGGLGEQYFGPGTRLTVT.

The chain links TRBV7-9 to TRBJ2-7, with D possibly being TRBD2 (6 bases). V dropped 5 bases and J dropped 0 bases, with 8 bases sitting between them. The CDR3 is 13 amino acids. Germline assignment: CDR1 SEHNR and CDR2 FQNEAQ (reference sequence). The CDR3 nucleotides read TGTGCCAGCAGCCGGACTACCTCCTACGAGCAGTACTTC. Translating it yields CASSRTTSYEQYF.

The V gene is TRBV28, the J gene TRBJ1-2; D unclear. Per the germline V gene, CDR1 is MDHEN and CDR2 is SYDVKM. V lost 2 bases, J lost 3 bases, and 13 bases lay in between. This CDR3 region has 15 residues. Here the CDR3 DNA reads TGTGCCAGCAGTTTACCCCCTCCCGCGCACTATGGCTACACCTTC. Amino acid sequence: CASSLPPPAHYGYTF.

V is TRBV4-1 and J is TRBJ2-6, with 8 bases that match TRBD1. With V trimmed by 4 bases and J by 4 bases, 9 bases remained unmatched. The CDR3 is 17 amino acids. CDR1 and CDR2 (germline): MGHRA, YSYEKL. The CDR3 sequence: CASSRQGIMVGANVLTF. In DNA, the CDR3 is TGCGCCAGCAGCCGACAGGGGATCATGGTGGGGGCCAACGTCCTGACTTTC.

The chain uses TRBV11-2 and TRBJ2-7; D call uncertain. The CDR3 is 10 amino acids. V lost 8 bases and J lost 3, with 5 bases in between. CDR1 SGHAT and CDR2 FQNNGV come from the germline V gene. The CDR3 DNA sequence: TGTGCCAGCGGGCTCTACGAGCAGTACTTC. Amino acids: CASGLYEQYF.

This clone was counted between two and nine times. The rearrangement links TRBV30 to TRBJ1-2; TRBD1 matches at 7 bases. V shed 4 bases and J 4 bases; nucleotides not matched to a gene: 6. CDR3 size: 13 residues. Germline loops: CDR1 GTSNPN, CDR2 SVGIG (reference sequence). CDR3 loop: CAWKYRGTYGYTF. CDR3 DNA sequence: TGTGCCTGGAAATACAGGGGTACCTATGGCTACACCTTC. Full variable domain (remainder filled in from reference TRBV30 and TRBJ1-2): SQTIHQWPATLVQPVGSPLSLECTVEGTSNPNLYWYRQAAGRGLQLLFYSVGIGQISSEVPQNLSASRPQDRQFILSSKKLLLSDSGFYLCAWKYRGTYGYTFGSGTRLTVV.

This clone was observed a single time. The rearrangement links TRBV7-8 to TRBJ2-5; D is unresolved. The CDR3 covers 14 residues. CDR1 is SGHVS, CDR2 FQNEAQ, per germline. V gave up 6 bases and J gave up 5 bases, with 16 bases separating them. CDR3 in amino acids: CASSYRVPSETQYF. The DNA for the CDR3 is TGTGCCAGCAGTTACCGGGTTCCCAGCGAGACCCAGTACTTC.

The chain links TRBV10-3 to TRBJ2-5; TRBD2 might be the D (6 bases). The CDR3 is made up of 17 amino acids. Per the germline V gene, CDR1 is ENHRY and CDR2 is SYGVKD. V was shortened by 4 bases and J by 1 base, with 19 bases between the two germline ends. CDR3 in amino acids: CAISGSLSGQPQETQYF. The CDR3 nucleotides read TGTGCCATCAGTGGCTCCCTAAGCGGGCAACCCCAAGAGACCCAGTACTTC.

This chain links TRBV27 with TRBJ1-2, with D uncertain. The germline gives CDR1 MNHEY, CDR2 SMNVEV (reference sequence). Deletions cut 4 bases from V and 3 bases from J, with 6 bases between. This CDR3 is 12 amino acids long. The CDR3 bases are TGTGCCAGCAGTTCTTTTCACTATGGCTACACCTTC. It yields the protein CASSSFHYGYTF.

In nucleotides, the CDR3 is TGTGCCAGCAGTTTAATTAGGGGTTACAACACTGAAGCTTTCTTT. It specifies CASSLIRGYNTEAFF. The chain combines TRBV27 with TRBJ1-1; possibly TRBD1 for D (5 bases). This CDR3 contains 15 residues. Germline V gene sequence: CDR1 MNHEY, CDR2 SMNVEV (reference sequence). With 2 bases removed from V and 2 bases from J, the gap between germline ends came to 12 bases.